The 30 T cell receptor beta chains given below trace back to one sample, sequenced in a study of shared clonotypes between healthy human individuals. The table came from immunoSEQ multiplex PCR; TCRdb's copy has only in-frame clones and leaves some out. The sample yields about half a million clones, 78% seen once. The material sequenced was PBMCs. These receptors were obtained from a middle-aged woman in good health. Some clones in this sample may be carry-over from other donors' samples.

The V and J genes are TRBV27 and TRBJ2-2; 7 bases agree with TRBD2. V trimming: 7 bases; J trimming: 0 bases; junction bases outside the gene matches: 5. The germline V gene has CDR1 MNHEY and CDR2 SMNVEV (reference sequence). This CDR3 contains 15 residues. The CDR3 coding sequence is TGTGCCAGCACCCTGACTAGCCCGAACACCGGGGAGCTGTTTTTT. Translated, it gives CASTLTSPNTGELFF.

The J gene is TRBJ1-1, the V gene TRBV5-1, with D perhaps matching TRBD1 (6 bases). The CDR3 is 13 amino acids. Germline loops: CDR1 SGHRS, CDR2 YFSETQ. Trimming left V 2 bases short and J 6 bases short, with 11 bases between. In DNA, the CDR3 is TGCGCCAGCAGCTTCCAACAGGGAGCTGAAGCTTTCTTT. Translated: CASSFQQGAEAFF.

The chain has TRBV29-1 and TRBJ2-1; 8 bases are shared with TRBD1. The trim removed 0 bases at V and 6 bases at J, leaving 10 bases unmatched. CDR3 length: 16 amino acids. The germline V gene has CDR1 SQVTM and CDR2 ANQGSEA. The CDR3 bases are TGCAGCGTTGAAGAGGAATATGGGACAGGCGCCAATGAGCAGTTCTTC. It is translated as CSVEEEYGTGANEQFF.

The chain couples TRBV7-9 to TRBJ2-3; 10 nucleotides agree with TRBD1. CDR3 length: 15 amino acids. Trimming at V came to 6 bases and at J to 2 bases, leaving 5 bases not matched to a gene. Germline V gene data show CDR1 as SEHNR and CDR2 as FQNEAQ (reference sequence). The CDR3 coding sequence is TGTGCCAGCAGGGACAGGGGGACACACACAGATACGCAGTATTTT. Translation: CASRDRGTHTDTQYF.

Comments on this clone: This likely reflects a read error, since a far larger clone is one base away. The chain recombines TRBV30 with TRBJ1-3; D unresolved. The CDR3 runs to 13 residues. Germline CDR1 GTSNPN, CDR2 SVGIG (reference sequence). The ends were cut back, 6 bases at V and 1 base at J, with 10 bases in the middle. The CDR3 sequence is CACHRSSGNTIYF. DNA for the CDR3: TGTGCCTGCCACCGCAGTTCTGGAAACACCATATATTTT.

The rearrangement joins TRBV19 to TRBJ2-3; 8 nucleotides align to TRBD2. V dropped 2 bases and J dropped 4; count of bases not matched to a gene: 5. The CDR3 has 15 amino acids. Germline V gives CDR1 LNHDA, CDR2 SQIVND (reference sequence). The CDR3 coding sequence is TGTGCCAGTAGTATATCCGCGGGAGGAGCAGATACGCAGTATTTT. Encoded protein: CASSISAGGADTQYF.

The CDR3 DNA follows: TGTGCCAGCAGCTTATCCGGATTTAAGGGCTACGAGCAGTACTTC. This gives the protein CASSLSGFKGYEQYF. The chain has TRBV7-9 and TRBJ2-7; no reliable D call. Per the germline V gene, CDR1 is SEHNR and CDR2 is FQNEAQ (reference sequence). This CDR3 is built from 15 residues. The ends were cut back, 2 bases at V and 3 bases at J, with 14 bases in the middle.

V usage is TRBV28 and J usage is TRBJ2-7; possible D gene TRBD2, 7 bases. V was trimmed by 9 bases and J by 3 bases, leaving 15 bases between them. This CDR3 region has 13 residues. CDR1 and CDR2 (germline): MDHEN, SYDVKM. The CDR3 nucleotides are TGTGCCAGTACCCTAGGGGGGGACTACGAGCAGTACTTC. Translation: CASTLGGDYEQYF.

The CDR3: CASSVAPSAPYEQYF. CDR3 in DNA: TGTGCCAGCAGCGTAGCCCCTAGCGCCCCCTACGAGCAGTACTTC. V and J are TRBV9 and TRBJ2-7; possibly TRBD2 for D (6 bases). V was shortened by 0 bases and J by 2 bases, with 12 bases between the two germline ends. CDR1 is SGDLS, CDR2 YYNGEE, per germline. This CDR3 is 15 amino acids long.

There are many counts of this clone. The gene calls are TRBV6-1 and TRBJ2-1, with a tentative D call TRBD1 (6 bases). Trimming stripped 6 bases from V and 1 base from J, with 13 bases between. This CDR3 comprises 15 residues. From germline, CDR1 is MNHNS and CDR2 SASEGT. The CDR3 DNA sequence: TGTGCCAGCAGCGCCGGGACATGGTCCTACAATGAGCAGTTCTTC. Protein product: CASSAGTWSYNEQFF.

The CDR3 sequence is CSVEEWDKYEQYF. The CDR3 DNA follows: TGCAGCGTTGAAGAATGGGACAAGTACGAGCAGTACTTC. This chain joins TRBV29-1 and TRBJ2-7; maybe TRBD1 (6 bases). CDR1 and CDR2 (germline): SQVTM, ANQGSEA. V was cut by 0 bases and J by 4 bases, with 10 bases left in between. The CDR3 covers 13 residues.

Worth noting for this clone: At one end, the junction sequence differs from germline, possibly due to a read error. The chain carries TRBV7-7 and TRBJ2-3, with D possibly matching TRBD2 (6 bases). In germline, CDR1 is SSHAT, CDR2 FNYEAQ (reference sequence). The CDR3 is 19 residues long. The CDR3 loop is CASSLALNSGGASTDTQYF. DNA of the CDR3: TGTGCTAGCAGCTTAGCCTTGAACTCTGGCGGGGCGAGCACAGATACGCAGTATTTT.

In DNA form, the CDR3 reads TGTGCCTGGGCCGCTAGCGGGGGGTACCAAGAGACCCAGTACTTC. Translating it yields CAWAASGGYQETQYF. This sequence joins TRBV30 and TRBJ2-5; 11 bases are a match to TRBD2. Losses at the gene ends were 5 bases for V and 0 bases for J; bases not matched to a gene: 5. CDR3 length: 15 residues. The V gene's germline CDR1 is GTSNPN and CDR2 SVGIG (reference sequence).

V and J are TRBV11-2 and TRBJ1-1, with TRBD1 matching 8 bases. Trimming removed 7 bases from V and 4 bases from J; junction bases left unmatched: 2. There are 12 residues in the CDR3. Germline V lookup: CDR1 SGHAT, CDR2 FQNNGV. The CDR3 region is CASIDRGTEAFF. CDR3 DNA sequence: TGTGCCAGCATCGACAGGGGCACTGAAGCTTTCTTT.

V is TRBV10-3 and J is TRBJ2-5, with 10 bases lining up with TRBD1. Germline CDR1 reads ENHRY; CDR2 reads SYGVKD. The CDR3 covers 13 residues. V trimming: 8 bases; J trimming: 4 bases; junction bases outside the gene matches: 4. The CDR3 loop reads CAIQGDRGETQYF. The CDR3 DNA is TGTGCCATCCAAGGGGACAGGGGAGAGACCCAGTACTTC.

On this clone itself: This may stem from a read error, because a much larger clone lies one nucleotide away. The gene calls are TRBV7-2 and TRBJ2-7, with D hard to call. This CDR3 has 15 amino acids. Trimming shortened V by 5 bases and J by 1 base, and 15 bases separated the two germline ends. Germline V gene data show CDR1 as SGHTA and CDR2 as FQGNSA. CDR3 sequence (DNA): TGTGCCAGCAGCCTTGATACTACCCGATCCTACGAGCAGTACTTC. Protein: CASSLDTTRSYEQYF.

This clone has a handful of counts. This chain uses TRBV29-1 with TRBJ2-3, with D tentatively TRBD2 (6 bases). Per the germline V gene, CDR1 is SQVTM and CDR2 is ANQGSEA. The CDR3 has 13 residues. Trimming left V 7 bases short and J 1 base short, with 12 bases between. The CDR3 nucleotides read TGCAGCGGACGGGGGTATCGCACAGATACGCAGTATTTT. It is translated as CSGRGYRTDTQYF.

This chain connects TRBV30 to TRBJ1-6; TRBD1 is a possible D gene (5 bases). The CDR3 has 13 amino acids. V gave up 4 bases and J gave up 5 bases, with 9 bases separating them. Germline assignment: CDR1 GTSNPN and CDR2 SVGIG (reference sequence). In DNA form, the CDR3 reads TGTGCCTGGAATCCGGGACATAATTCACCCCTCCACTTT. Translating it yields CAWNPGHNSPLHF.

The chain has TRBV29-1 and TRBJ2-7; 8 bases agree with TRBD2. In germline, CDR1 is SQVTM, CDR2 ANQGSEA. The CDR3 is made up of 11 amino acids. The V segment lost 4 bases and the J segment 7 bases; nucleotides outside the gene matches: 3. CDR3 sequence: CSVGTGGEQYF. The CDR3 DNA is TGCAGCGTTGGGACGGGAGGGGAGCAGTACTTC.

This clone was counted a few times. The genes are TRBV27 and TRBJ2-7; D is unclear. Germline loops: CDR1 MNHEY, CDR2 SMNVEV (reference sequence). The CDR3 sequence is 15 residues long. V was clipped by 4 bases and J by 5 bases, with 18 bases between them. The CDR3 DNA is TGTGCCAGCAGTTCCCCGAGGCGGATATCCCACGAGCAGTACTTC. Protein sequence: CASSSPRRISHEQYF.

This chain links TRBV28 with TRBJ1-5; the D is unclear. This CDR3 region has 12 residues. Germline-derived CDR1 and CDR2 are MDHEN and SYDVKM. V was cut by 5 bases and J by 3 bases, with 5 bases left in between. The CDR3: CASSPINQPQHF. The CDR3 DNA sequence: TGTGCCAGCAGTCCCATCAATCAGCCCCAGCATTTT.

This chain connects TRBV7-3 to TRBJ2-3, with 9 bases aligning to TRBD1. With 2 bases clipped from V and 4 bases from J, the junction kept 4 bases outside the gene matches. Per the germline V gene, CDR1 is SGHTA and CDR2 is FQGTGA. This CDR3 contains 15 residues. CDR3 in DNA: TGTGCCAGCAGCTTAGGGACAGGGCGCGCAGATACGCAGTATTTT. Encoded protein: CASSLGTGRADTQYF.

The sample holds a few counts of this clone. CDR3 sequence: CASSRGSLNTEAFF. CDR3 DNA sequence: TGTGCCAGCAGCCGCGGGTCTTTGAACACTGAAGCTTTCTTT. This chain connects TRBV25-1 to TRBJ1-1; D unresolved. Germline assignment: CDR1 MGHDK and CDR2 SYGVNS. The CDR3 is 14 amino acids. Trimming cost V 6 bases and J 0 bases, with 11 bases left between them.

The chain uses TRBV5-1 and TRBJ2-1, with 13 bases that match TRBD2. The CDR3 is 19 residues long. From germline, CDR1 is SGHRS and CDR2 YFSETQ. V was pared by 4 bases and J by 4 bases, with 14 bases of the junction left unmatched. CDR3 coding DNA: TGCGCCAGCAGCCAGACTAGCGGGAGGCCCCCTCTGGAATACAATGAGCAGTTCTTC. It is translated as CASSQTSGRPPLEYNEQFF. The full variable domain, its missing parts supplied by reference TRBV5-1 and TRBJ2-1, is KAGVTQTPRYLIKTRGQQVTLSCSPISGHRSVSWYQQTPGQGLQFLFEYFSETQRNKGNFPGRFSGRQFSNSRSEMNVSTLELGDSALYLCASSQTSGRPPLEYNEQFFGPGTRLTVL.

V usage is TRBV28 and J usage is TRBJ2-1; TRBD2 agrees at 13 bases. Germline trimming cut 7 bases from V and 4 bases from J; bases unmatched to any gene: 16. This CDR3 has 19 residues. Per germline, CDR1 MDHEN and CDR2 SYDVKM. In DNA, the CDR3 is TGTGCCAGCATCCAGGCCGGACTAGCGGGAGTAGTCGGGTACAATGAGCAGTTCTTC. This sequence encodes CASIQAGLAGVVGYNEQFF.

The gene calls are TRBV18 and TRBJ2-5, with 7 bases identical to TRBD2. The CDR3 is 13 residues long. Losses at the gene ends were 5 bases for V and 3 bases for J; bases not matched to a gene: 3. Germline assignment: CDR1 KGHSH and CDR2 LQKENI. The CDR3: CASSASGEETQYF. The CDR3, as DNA: TGTGCCAGCTCAGCTAGCGGCGAAGAGACCCAGTACTTC. The full variable domain, rest sourced from reference TRBV18 and TRBJ2-5, is NAGVMQNPRHLVRRRGQEARLRCSPMKGHSHVYWYRQLPEEGLKFMVYLQKENIIDESGMPKERFSAEFPKEGPSILRIQQVVRGDSAAYFCASSASGEETQYFGPGTRLLVL.

This clone was observed once. This rearrangement joins TRBV5-1 to TRBJ2-2; 9 bases fit TRBD2. The trim removed 1 base at V and 1 base at J, leaving 5 bases unmatched. The germline V gene has CDR1 SGHRS and CDR2 YFSETQ. The CDR3 is made up of 17 amino acids. The CDR3 bases are TGCGCCAGCAGCTTGCCTTTTAGCGGGAGGAACACCGGGGAGCTGTTTTTT. It is translated as CASSLPFSGRNTGELFF.

The chain has TRBV18 and TRBJ1-1; 8 bases match TRBD1. Germline trimming cut 3 bases from V and 1 base from J; bases unmatched to any gene: 10. CDR3 length equals 17 residues. Germline CDR1 KGHSH, CDR2 LQKENI. The CDR3 here is CASSPPLSDRGNTEAFF. Here the CDR3 DNA reads TGTGCCAGCTCACCCCCACTATCCGACAGGGGGAACACTGAAGCTTTCTTT. Drawing the rest from reference TRBV18 and TRBJ1-1, the complete variable domain is NAGVMQNPRHLVRRRGQEARLRCSPMKGHSHVYWYRQLPEEGLKFMVYLQKENIIDESGMPKERFSAEFPKEGPSILRIQQVVRGDSAAYFCASSPPLSDRGNTEAFFGQGTRLTVV.

This clone was seen ten or more times. The identical CDR3 is also encoded by other nucleotide sequences in the sample. The chain joins TRBV10-2 to TRBJ1-2, with D possibly being TRBD1 (5 bases). Germline lookup yields CDR1 WSHSY and CDR2 SAAADI. The CDR3 has 16 amino acids. V was cut by 3 bases and J by 0 bases, with 14 bases left in between. The CDR3 nucleotides read TGCGCCAGCAGTGAAGGGACTGACCGTTCTAACTATGGCTACACCTTC. Translated: CASSEGTDRSNYGYTF.

This clone was counted a few times. This rearrangement joins TRBV29-1 to TRBJ1-2; a possible D gene is TRBD1 (6 bases). Trimming cost V 7 bases and J 8 bases, with 23 bases left between them. The germline V gene has CDR1 SQVTM and CDR2 ANQGSEA. CDR3 length: 14 residues. CDR3: CSAILQGLGYGYTF. As DNA, the CDR3 is TGCAGCGCCATTTTACAGGGCTTAGGATACGGCTACACCTTC.